This passage covers 8 T cell receptor beta chains from one sample sequenced in a study of OX40 agonist ivuxolimab in advanced cancers. Generated by immunoSEQ multiplex PCR, the TCRdb table keeps only in-frame clones and is missing some. The table lists tens of thousands of clones, around four fifths of them singletons, with over 11% in the top ten. The starting material was CD4+ or CD8+ T cells sorted from blood, obtained in a trial of the OX40 agonist ivuxolimab. These receptors were collected from an adult with an advanced solid tumor such as melanoma, head and neck, liver or kidney cancer.

The V gene is TRBV7-9, the J gene TRBJ2-3; D is perhaps TRBD1 (6 bases). Germline V gene data show CDR1 as SEHNR and CDR2 as FQNEAQ (reference sequence). Trimming removed 1 base from V and 6 bases from J, with 14 bases in between. The CDR3 runs to 15 residues. CDR3 coding DNA: TGTGCCAGCAGCTTAGTGGGGGCGGAGAGGGATACGCAGTATTTT. It is translated as CASSLVGAERDTQYF. The full variable domain, in which reference TRBV7-9 and TRBJ2-3 provide the parts outside the CDR3, is DTGVSQNPRHKITKRGQNVTFRCDPISEHNRLYWYRQTLGQGPEFLTYFQNEAQLEKSRLLSDRFSAERPKGSFSTLEIQRTEQGDSAMYLCASSLVGAERDTQYFGPGTRLTVL.

The rearrangement links TRBV11-3 to TRBJ2-1, with 11 bases fitting TRBD1. The ends lost 5 bases at V and 7 bases at J; junction bases unmatched: 7. The CDR3 has 15 amino acids. CDR1 and CDR2 from the germline V gene are SGHNT and YENEEA. CDR3 coding DNA: TGTGCCAGCAGCGCCCGGACAGGGGGCTGGAATGAGCAGTTCTTC. This sequence encodes CASSARTGGWNEQFF.

This clone turned up a few times. DNA of the CDR3: TGCGCCAGCAGCCAAGGGCTCCTGGCAGACCTTGAAGCTTTCTTT. Its translation: CASSQGLLADLEAFF. The chain joins TRBV4-3 to TRBJ1-1; D not certain. The CDR3 runs to 15 residues. Trimming removed 1 base from V and 7 bases from J, with 16 bases in between. The V gene's germline CDR1 is LGHNA and CDR2 YSLEER.

This chain connects TRBV6-1 to TRBJ2-5; 8 positions match TRBD1. Germline values: CDR1 MNHNS, CDR2 SASEGT. The CDR3 has 16 residues. Trimming cost V 4 bases and J 10 bases; bases outside gene matches: 17. CDR3 nucleotide sequence: TGTGCCAGCAGTGGGGGGCCAGGGGGCCCCAGGGCGGTCCAGTACTTC. It is translated as CASSGGPGGPRAVQYF.

The chain recombines TRBV6-1 with TRBJ1-1, with D unclear. The germline V gene has CDR1 MNHNS and CDR2 SASEGT. Trimming stripped 5 bases from V and 1 base from J, with 11 bases between. CDR3 length equals 14 residues. This chain's CDR3 is CASSQDFSNTEAFF. The CDR3 DNA follows: TGTGCCAGCAGTCAGGACTTCTCGAACACTGAAGCTTTCTTT.

V and J are TRBV19 and TRBJ1-5, with D unclear. Trimming left V 5 bases short and J 2 bases short, with 13 bases between. The CDR3 sequence is 15 residues long. In germline, CDR1 is LNHDA, CDR2 SQIVND (reference sequence). CDR3: CASSPWYGGNQPQHF. The CDR3 nucleotides are TGTGCCAGTAGTCCGTGGTATGGAGGCAATCAGCCCCAGCATTTT. Combining the CDR3 with reference TRBV19 and TRBJ1-5 gives the whole variable domain DGGITQSPKYLFRKEGQNVTLSCEQNLNHDAMYWYRQDPGQGLRLIYYSQIVNDFQKGDIAEGYSVSREKKESFPLTVTSAQKNPTAFYLCASSPWYGGNQPQHFGDGTRLSIL.

The chain links TRBV2 to TRBJ2-3; the D gene could be TRBD1 or TRBD2 (5 bases each). Trimming stripped 6 bases from V and 2 bases from J, with 9 bases between. The germline gives CDR1 SNHLY, CDR2 FYNNEI. The CDR3 is made up of 13 amino acids. The CDR3 DNA follows: TGTGCCAGCAGGGGACGGTACACAGATACGCAGTATTTT. Residues: CASRGRYTDTQYF.

This clone was picked up one time. The J gene is TRBJ1-1, the V gene TRBV6-5; 11 bases align to TRBD1. Germline CDR1 is MNHEY and CDR2 is SVGAGI. J gave up 6 bases and V 2 bases, and 2 bases lay outside the gene matches. This CDR3 is 14 amino acids long. For the CDR3, the DNA is TGTGCCAGCAGTTACCTGGGACAGGGGGCTGAAGCTTTCTTT. Encoded protein: CASSYLGQGAEAFF.